Described below is a single T cell receptor beta chain sequence and its context. Its specificity is unknown. This record comes from a study of CD8+ T cells in alopecia areata. The V gene lost 1 base and the J gene lost 6 bases, with 13 bases spanning the gap. The CDR3 totals 14 residues. Per germline, CDR1 SEHNR and CDR2 FQNEAQ (reference sequence). General study points: Sharing of TCR sequences between patients (possibly for HLA-related reasons) was less clear than in mice. In lesional scalp, particularly from alopecia totalis/universalis, clonality was higher than in normal scalp.

After isolation, RNA underwent reverse transcription to generate cDNA as the sequencing template. Assay: immunoSEQ multiplex PCR; the TCRdb copy retains only in-frame clones and omits some. Altogether about 140,000 clones are present, 50% to 60% being singletons, with the ten largest covering approximately 4.3%. Sequenced: CD4+ T cells sorted from blood. The source is a human donor in good health. The V gene is TRBV7-9, the J gene TRBJ2-7; D possibly matches TRBD1 or TRBD2 (5 bases each). CDR3 sequence: CASSLGGSSGEQYF. The CDR3 DNA reads TGTGCCAGCAGCTTAGGGGGGTCAAGCGGCGAGCAGTACTTC.